The rows below give T cell receptor beta chains drawn from one sample of a study of beta chain features in type 1 diabetes. Assay used: immunoSEQ multiplex PCR; TCRdb lists only in-frame clones, some missing. The profile shows about 660,000 clones, roughly an eighth of them singletons. The sample was naive CD4+ T cells from blood. The receptors originated from a man between 18 and 29 years old with type 1 diabetes. Both conserved end residues are part of each CDR3. D genes are given only for firm matches. Where a row states a size, it is once, few, many or the class of an expanded clone; other rows omit it.

NA	NA	TRBJ1-6	TRBV13	CASSFYGNYNSPLHF	TGTGCCAGCAGCTTTTACGGCAATTATAATTCACCCCTCCACTTT
NA	NA	TRBJ1-1	TRBV30	CAWSGWGHNMNTEAFF	TGTGCCTGGAGTGGTTGGGGACACAACATGAACACTGAAGCTTTCTTT
NA	few	TRBJ2-1	TRBV29-1	CSVESGYSYNEQFF	TGCAGCGTTGAGTCCGGGTACTCCTACAATGAGCAGTTCTTC
TRBD1	NA	TRBJ1-5	TRBV30	CAWSGGGGQPQHF	TGTGCCTGGAGTGGAGGGGGCGGTCAGCCCCAGCATTTT
NA	NA	TRBJ1-1	TRBV11-3	CASSLTANTEAFF	TGTGCCAGCAGCTTGACAGCAAACACTGAAGCTTTCTTT
TRBD1	few	TRBJ2-7	TRBV18	CASSLSSWTGLYEQYF	TGTGCCAGCTCACTTTCTTCTTGGACAGGGCTCTACGAGCAGTACTTC
NA	few	TRBJ2-2	TRBV7-2	CASSFGLAAGPGELFF	TGTGCCAGCAGCTTTGGACTCGCTGCTGGGCCCGGGGAGCTGTTTTTT
TRBD2	NA	TRBJ2-1	TRBV7-9	CASSYGLADYNEQFF	TGTGCCAGCAGCTACGGACTAGCGGATTACAATGAGCAGTTCTTC
TRBD2	few	TRBJ2-3	TRBV27	CASSSRTSGSMDTQYF	TGTGCCAGCAGTAGCCGGACTAGCGGGAGCATGGATACGCAGTATTTT
TRBD1	few	TRBJ1-2	TRBV29-1	CSAGTGVFGYTF	TGCAGCGCCGGGACAGGGGTTTTCGGCTACACCTTC
NA	once	TRBJ2-3	TRBV25-1	CASSDGVTDTQYF	TGTGCCAGCAGTGATGGGGTCACAGATACGCAGTATTTT
NA	few	TRBJ2-5	TRBV7-9	CASSVQNTQETQYF	TGTGCCAGCAGCGTACAGAATACACAAGAGACCCAGTACTTC
NA	few	TRBJ1-1	TRBV19	CASSGWSTEAFF	TGTGCCAGTAGTGGTTGGAGCACTGAAGCTTTCTTT
NA	few	TRBJ2-5	TRBV7-9	CASSFIRELGRQTQYF	TGTGCCAGCAGCTTTATACGGGAGTTAGGTCGGCAGACCCAGTACTTC
NA	few	TRBJ1-3	TRBV11-2	CASNSDNSGNTIYF	TGTGCCAGCAACTCCGACAACTCTGGAAACACCATATATTTT
TRBD1	NA	TRBJ1-1	TRBV7-2	CASTSYRDSEAFF	TGTGCCAGCACCTCTTATAGGGACAGTGAAGCTTTCTTT
TRBD2	few	TRBJ2-1	TRBV29-1	CSVEVGGSFYNEQFF	TGCAGCGTTGAAGTGGGCGGGAGCTTCTACAATGAGCAGTTCTTC
NA	NA	TRBJ2-5	TRBV4-1	CASSQIGAGISETQYF	TGCGCCAGCAGCCAAATTGGGGCGGGAATATCAGAGACCCAGTACTTC
NA	few	TRBJ2-2	TRBV7-9	CASSSTPSPLTGELFF	TGTGCCAGCAGCTCGACTCCGTCCCCCCTCACCGGGGAGCTGTTTTTT
NA	few	TRBJ1-5	TRBV28	CASHLGNQPQHF	TGTGCCAGCCACCTGGGGAATCAGCCCCAGCATTTT
NA	few	TRBJ1-4	TRBV30	CAWSETATNEKLFF	TGTGCCTGGAGTGAGACAGCAACTAATGAAAAACTGTTTTTT
TRBD2	few	TRBJ2-3	TRBV7-2	CASSPIHAGGPTDTQYF	TGTGCCAGCAGCCCCATCCATGCGGGAGGGCCTACAGATACGCAGTATTTT
NA	NA	TRBJ1-6	TRBV5-4	CASSLDGGVSYNSPLHF	TGTGCCAGCAGCTTGGATGGGGGCGTCTCCTATAATTCACCCCTCCACTTT
TRBD2	NA	TRBJ2-7	TRBV6-5	CASSYSPSGINYEQYF	TGTGCCAGCAGTTACTCGCCTAGCGGGATCAACTACGAGCAGTACTTC
NA	few	TRBJ2-6	TRBV7-2	CASSLLPNSGANVLTF	TGTGCCAGCAGCTTATTGCCGAACTCTGGGGCCAACGTCCTGACTTTC
TRBD2	few	TRBJ2-1	TRBV14	CASSQGLAANNEQFF	TGTGCCAGCAGCCAGGGACTAGCGGCCAACAATGAGCAGTTCTTC
NA	few	TRBJ2-5	TRBV5-1	CASSLDGPEETQYF	TGCGCCAGCAGCTTGGATGGACCAGAGGAGACCCAGTACTTC
NA	NA	TRBJ2-3	TRBV2	CASSEANLRGTDTQYF	TGTGCCAGCAGTGAAGCGAACTTGAGAGGCACAGATACGCAGTATTTT
TRBD2	NA	TRBJ2-7	TRBV7-6	CASSQASGASYEQYF	TGTGCCAGCAGCCAGGCTAGCGGCGCTTCCTACGAGCAGTACTTC
NA	few	TRBJ2-7	TRBV4-2	CASSQGLASSYEQYF	TGTGCCAGCAGCCAAGGGCTAGCGAGCTCCTACGAGCAGTACTTC